The 3 T cell receptor beta chains below come from one sample, sequenced in a study of vaccination effects on CD4 cells after COVID-19. Using immunoSEQ multiplex PCR, the repertoire was profiled, and TCRdb retains in-frame clones only, with some absent. Seen here are 40,000 to 45,000 clones, around 77% observed once, and the top ten hold 2.9%. Before any sequencing was done, the ViraFEST assay used viral peptide pools to expand antigen-specific CD4+ T cells. CD4+ T cell isolation took place after less than 13 days of culture. Each vaccine recipient was nucleocapsid antibody negative and had no prior SARS-CoV-2 infection. Their target antigens are unknown. This material consisted of CD4+ T cells from PBMCs cultured with HCoV-NL63 spike peptides, taken before COVID-19 vaccination. The receptor set was obtained from a human donor who received a COVID-19 vaccine.

Concerning this clone itself: One end of the junction is discordant with germline, which a read error may explain. Other nucleotide sequences from this sample produce the same CDR3. V is TRBV5-4 and J is TRBJ1-2; D not resolved. The CDR3 consists of 12 residues. Looked up from germline, CDR1 is SGHNT and CDR2 is YYREEE (reference sequence). The CDR3 spells CASSFSQTGIAF. The CDR3 nucleotides read TGTGCTAGCAGCTTTAGTCAGACCGGTATTGCCTTC.

This chain links TRBV18 with TRBJ1-4; D gene unclear. The CDR3 loop spans 16 amino acids. Trimming took off 3 bases at V and 2 bases at J, with 13 bases between the two ends. Germline values: CDR1 KGHSH, CDR2 LQKENI. CDR3 region: CASSPNSGVTNEKLFF. The CDR3 DNA is TGTGCCAGCTCACCGAATTCGGGAGTGACTAATGAAAAACTGTTTTTT.

Only a few counts were recorded for this clone. This chain links TRBV14 with TRBJ1-1; TRBD1 matches at 8 bases. Germline assignment: CDR1 SGHDN and CDR2 FVKESK. The length of the CDR3 is 16 residues. J lost 5 bases, V lost 1 base, and 9 bases had no gene match. CDR3 loop: CASSQVGRGRVTEAFF. DNA for the CDR3: TGTGCCAGCAGCCAAGTGGGCAGGGGGCGCGTAACTGAAGCTTTCTTT.